This passage covers 9 T cell receptor beta chains from one sample sequenced in a study of T cell responses to AZD1222 COVID-19 vaccine. TCRdb's copy holds only in-frame clones and misses some; the assay was immunoSEQ multiplex PCR. The sample lists approximately 190,000 clones, 94% occurring once. The starting material was peripheral blood, obtained on day 0 of AZD1222 vaccination. The source of these receptors is an adult in good health.

Only one count was recorded for this clone. J is TRBJ1-2 and V is TRBV2; 12 nucleotides align to TRBD1. CDR1 and CDR2 from the germline V gene are SNHLY and FYNNEI. CDR3 length: 16 residues. V shed 5 bases and J 2 bases; nucleotides not matched to a gene: 6. The CDR3, as DNA: TGTGCCAGCAGTCCACCGGGACAGGGGGCGAACTATGGCTACACCTTC. This translates into CASSPPGQGANYGYTF.

This chain's CDR3 is CASSYNGPPGEEYF. The CDR3 DNA follows: TGTGCCAGCAGTTACAATGGGCCCCCAGGGGAGGAGTATTTT. V is TRBV6-6 and J is TRBJ2-3; either TRBD1 or TRBD2 may supply D (6 bases each). The germline gives CDR1 MNHNY, CDR2 SVGAGI (reference sequence). The CDR3 is made up of 14 amino acids. The germline V and J ends were trimmed by 2 bases and 13 bases, with 19 bases remaining between them.

This clone occurred a few times. This chain uses TRBV6-5 with TRBJ2-5, with no clear D. Germline V lookup: CDR1 MNHEY, CDR2 SVGAGI. CDR3 length: 15 amino acids. V was clipped by 0 bases and J by 5 bases, with 13 bases between them. The CDR3 loop reads CASSYSSNPAETQYF. The CDR3 nucleotides are TGTGCCAGCAGTTACTCGAGTAACCCGGCGGAGACCCAGTACTTC.

CDR3 nucleotide sequence: TGTGCCAGCAGTCCCCCCAGCTTTGGCAGGGTCCATTTCTCGAACACTGAAGCTTTCTTT. It translates to CASSPPSFGRVHFSNTEAFF. V usage is TRBV28 and J usage is TRBJ1-1; D is possibly TRBD1 (5 bases). CDR1 MDHEN and CDR2 SYDVKM come from the germline V gene. V lost 5 bases to trimming and J lost 1 base, with 29 bases between them. The CDR3 consists of 20 residues.

The chain combines TRBV11-2 with TRBJ2-3; 7 nucleotides line up with TRBD1. CDR1 and CDR2 (germline): SGHAT, FQNNGV. The CDR3 runs 17 residues. V trimming: 1 base; J trimming: 0 bases; junction bases outside the gene matches: 7. CDR3 in DNA: TGTGCCAGCAGCTTAGGGGACAGATTCACTAGCACAGATACGCAGTATTTT. This translates into CASSLGDRFTSTDTQYF.

The chain has TRBV3-1 (or the pseudogene TRBV3-2) and TRBJ2-5; D is possibly TRBD1 (6 bases). The CDR3 is 13 amino acids. Per the germline V gene, CDR1 is LGHDT and CDR2 is YNNKEL (reference sequence). Trimming cost V 4 bases and J 7 bases, with 13 bases left between them. The CDR3 DNA reads TGTGCCAGCAGCCGGACAGTTCGGATGACCCAGTACTTC. This gives the protein CASSRTVRMTQYF.

V is TRBV11-2 and J is TRBJ2-1; tentative D call: TRBD2 (5 bases). Trimming pared 2 bases from V and 8 bases from J, leaving 10 bases between. The CDR3 is 13 amino acids. Germline-derived CDR1 and CDR2 are SGHAT and FQNNGV. The CDR3 sequence: CASSLTYGDEQFF. The CDR3 DNA is TGTGCCAGCAGCTTAACCTACGGGGATGAGCAGTTCTTC.

The chain employs TRBV29-1 and TRBJ2-7; 7 bases line up with TRBD2. The CDR3 runs to 15 residues. V shed 4 bases, J shed 1 base, and the junction held 10 bases outside the gene matches. Germline V CDR1 and CDR2: SQVTM, ANQGSEA. CDR3 amino acids: CSVVWGSGHSYEQYF. As DNA, the CDR3 is TGCAGCGTTGTGTGGGGTAGCGGGCATTCCTACGAGCAGTACTTC.

The V gene is TRBV7-9, the J gene TRBJ2-7, with D perhaps matching TRBD2 (6 bases). This CDR3 is 18 amino acids long. Germline loops: CDR1 SEHNR, CDR2 FQNEAQ (reference sequence). Trimming pared 1 base from V and 2 bases from J, leaving 21 bases between. The CDR3 spells CASSLGVRGAEGTYEQYF. CDR3 nucleotide sequence: TGTGCCAGCAGCTTAGGGGTACGAGGGGCGGAGGGTACCTACGAGCAGTACTTC.